Sequencing of this TCR beta chain was carried out in a study of Siglec-9 on CD8 T cells in melanoma. Profiled with immunoSEQ multiplex PCR; TCRdb holds only in-frame clones, not every one. The profile shows 30,000 or so clones, less than 85% of them singletons. Trimming stripped 3 bases from V and 1 base from J, with 10 bases between. This CDR3 is built from 14 residues. CDR1 is SGHRS and CDR2 is YFSETQ in the germline V gene. This sequence originates from a human donor in good health. This chain links TRBV5-1 with TRBJ2-5; D not certain. Sequencing was done on a sample of Siglec-9- CD8+ T cells sorted from blood. CDR3 protein: CASSYPGFQETQYF. CDR3 nucleotide sequence: TGCGCCAGCAGCTATCCTGGGTTCCAAGAGACCCAGTACTTC.